These 12 T cell receptor beta chains were all obtained from the same sample, sequenced in a study of T cell responses to AZD1222 COVID-19 vaccine. Libraries were prepared by immunoSEQ multiplex PCR; TCRdb keeps only in-frame clonotypes and omits some of them. The sample carries some 92,000 clones, about 90% recorded once. The sequencing used peripheral blood, collected on day 0 of MenACWY control vaccination. The receptors stem from an adult in good health.

This clone was counted between two and nine times. The CDR3 DNA reads as TGTGCCAGCACCCGAAGGGGTGAGTGGGGATCATACTATGGCTACACCTTC. This translates into CASTRRGEWGSYYGYTF. The chain recombines TRBV28 with TRBJ1-2; TRBD1 might be the D (5 bases). Germline values: CDR1 MDHEN, CDR2 SYDVKM. The CDR3 covers 17 residues. The V and J ends lost 7 bases and 3 bases respectively, with 24 bases between them.

This rearrangement joins TRBV6-5 to TRBJ2-1; 11 bases are a match to TRBD2. The germline CDR1 and CDR2 sequences are MNHEY and SVGAGI. V trimming: 7 bases; J trimming: 2 bases; junction bases outside the gene matches: 4. This CDR3 has 15 residues. CDR3 protein: CASTLAGGTYNEQFF. CDR3 nucleotides: TGTGCCAGCACCTTAGCGGGAGGGACCTACAATGAGCAGTTCTTC.

This chain links TRBV25-1 with TRBJ1-1; weak D call: TRBD1 (6 bases). This CDR3 is built from 13 residues. V dropped 4 bases and J dropped 11 bases, with 17 bases sitting between them. The germline CDR1 and CDR2 sequences are MGHDK and SYGVNS. The CDR3 DNA is TGTGCCAGCAGTGTGGGCGGGGGCGTCGGGGCTTTCTTT. Protein product: CASSVGGGVGAFF. Drawing the rest from reference TRBV25-1 and TRBJ1-1, the complete variable domain is EADIYQTPRYLVIGTGKKITLECSQTMGHDKMYWYQQDPGMELHLIHYSYGVNSTEKGDLSSESTVSRIRTEHFPLTLESARPSHTSQYLCASSVGGGVGAFFGQGTRLTVV.

This sequence joins TRBV6-2 or TRBV6-3 and TRBJ2-3, with 7 positions matching TRBD2. Trimming removed 1 base from V and 10 bases from J; junction bases left unmatched: 2. CDR3 size: 12 residues. Germline V CDR1 and CDR2: MNHEY, SVGEGT. The DNA of the CDR3 is TGTGCCAGCAGTTACTTGGGACTACCGCAGTATTTT. Translating gives CASSYLGLPQYF.

The chain employs TRBV7-9 and TRBJ2-5; no firm D call. Germline values: CDR1 SEHNR, CDR2 FQNEAQ (reference sequence). The CDR3 consists of 12 residues. Trimming took off 2 bases at V and 5 bases at J, with 6 bases between the two ends. The DNA for the CDR3 is TGTGCCAGCAGCTTATACGGGGAGACCCAGTACTTC. Encoded protein: CASSLYGETQYF.

V is TRBV2 and J is TRBJ2-7, with 9 bases aligning to TRBD1. V lost 1 base and J lost 4; bases outside the gene matches: 5. This CDR3 spans 15 amino acids. Germline CDR1 and CDR2: SNHLY and FYNNEI. The CDR3 protein is CASSEETGGKYEQYF. The CDR3 bases are TGTGCCAGCAGTGAAGAAACAGGGGGCAAATACGAGCAGTACTTC.

V usage is TRBV9 and J usage is TRBJ1-2; the D gene is possibly TRBD1 (6 bases). V shed 4 bases and J shed 5 bases, with 18 bases lying between them. CDR1 is SGDLS, CDR2 YYNGEE, per germline. CDR3 length equals 15 residues. This CDR3 reads CASSPEDRISYGYTF. DNA of the CDR3: TGTGCCAGCAGCCCGGAAGACAGGATCTCTTATGGCTACACCTTC.

The gene calls are TRBV28 and TRBJ1-2; D remains ambiguous. Germline lookup yields CDR1 MDHEN and CDR2 SYDVKM. The CDR3 is made up of 14 amino acids. Deletions cut 5 bases from V and 3 bases from J, with 13 bases between. CDR3 region: CASSPGGVDYGYTF. In nucleotides, the CDR3 is TGTGCCAGCAGTCCGGGTGGGGTTGACTATGGCTACACCTTC.

This chain uses TRBV4-3 with TRBJ2-1; tentative D call: TRBD1 (6 bases). CDR1 is LGHNA and CDR2 is YSLEER in the germline V gene. V was pared by 4 bases and J by 5 bases, with 12 bases between. This CDR3 is built from 14 residues. CDR3 coding DNA: TGCGCCAGCAGCCTTCGGACAGCACACAATGAGCAGTTCTTC. Encoded protein: CASSLRTAHNEQFF.

On this clone: Other DNA sequences in the sample encode the same CDR3. The J gene is TRBJ1-1, the V gene TRBV10-2; D is perhaps TRBD1 (6 bases). The germline V gene has CDR1 WSHSY and CDR2 SAAADI. The CDR3 extends over 13 amino acids. Trimming removed 3 bases from V and 4 bases from J, with 9 bases in between. In nucleotides, the CDR3 is TGCGCCAGCAGTGACAGGGGTAGCACTGAAGCTTTCTTT. Its translation is CASSDRGSTEAFF.

This sequence joins TRBV19 and TRBJ1-1; maybe TRBD1 (5 bases). Trimming removed 6 bases at V and 1 base at J, with 12 bases between. There are 14 residues in the CDR3. Germline V CDR1 and CDR2: LNHDA, SQIVND (reference sequence). CDR3 residues: CASRIQGKNTEAFF. CDR3 nucleotide sequence: TGTGCCAGTAGAATCCAGGGTAAGAACACTGAAGCTTTCTTT.

The genes are TRBV15 and TRBJ2-3; TRBD2 is a possible D gene (6 bases). Germline V gene data show CDR1 as LNHNV and CDR2 as YYDKDF (reference sequence). There are 14 residues in the CDR3. V was clipped by 1 base and J by 9 bases, with 14 bases between them. The CDR3 region is CATSRGGVRGTQYF. In DNA, the CDR3 is TGTGCCACCAGCAGAGGAGGGGTCCGGGGGACGCAGTATTTT.